This TCR beta chain originates from a study of blood T cell repertoires in COVID-19. Study-wide context: Collection of acute and convalescent COVID-19 samples took place in the United States, Italy and Spain. T cells, B-cell-depleted T cells, or PBMCs supplied cDNA or gDNA.

In the original processing: Amplification from reference gene primers served as the basis for estimated nucleated cell counts. Profiled with immunoSEQ multiplex PCR; TCRdb holds only in-frame clones, not every one. The V and J calls and the clone size are those of that table, but D and trimming were determined from the DNA. The table lists fewer than 150,000 clones, just under 90% of them singletons. V was trimmed by 4 bases and J by 0 bases, leaving 18 bases between them. This CDR3 is built from 17 residues. Germline CDR1 reads SNHLY; CDR2 reads FYNNEI. Sequenced sample: peripheral blood. The sequence derives from a woman older than 75 with acute or convalescent COVID-19. This sequence joins TRBV2 and TRBJ1-2, with a possible D match to TRBD1 (6 bases). The CDR3 loop is CASSGSTGVGANYGYTF. Here the CDR3 DNA reads TGTGCCAGCAGTGGGTCGACAGGAGTCGGGGCTAACTATGGCTACACCTTC.